A selection of T cell receptor beta chains follows, all from one sample in a study of immune evolution from preneoplasia to lung adenocarcinoma. Sequencing used immunoSEQ multiplex PCR; TCRdb keeps in-frame clones, though not all of them. The table includes 3,500 to 5,000 clones, about 82% detected once. Sequencing used FFPE minimally invasive lung adenocarcinoma tissue. The receptors shown here come from a person between 65 and 80 years old with lung adenocarcinoma. Each CDR3 is given with its conserved first and last residue. The D gene is left open where the match is weak. The size field is filled for only some rows; it gives once, few, many or a size class.

TRBV27	TRBJ2-5	-	-	TGTGCCAGCCAGATGTTTGGGGAAGAGACCCAGTACTTC	CASQMFGEETQYF
TRBV5-1	TRBJ1-1	-	once	TGCGCCAGCAGCCTGGCAGAGGGGGCTGAAGCTTTCTTT	CASSLAEGAEAFF
TRBV7-3	TRBJ2-1	TRBD2	few	TGTGCCAGCAGCTCGGGGAGCGGGAGCGGGGATGAGCAGTTCTTC	CASSSGSGSGDEQFF
TRBV10-1	TRBJ1-5	-	-	TGCGCCAGCAGTGAAAGGGGAAACAATCAGCCCCAGCATTTT	CASSERGNNQPQHF
TRBV2	TRBJ1-1	-	-	TGTGCCAGCAGCCCTACAACGAACACTGAAGCTTTCTTT	CASSPTTNTEAFF
TRBV7-2	TRBJ2-1	TRBD2	-	TGTGCCAGCAGCCCCGTCCTAGCGGACATACATGAGCAGTTCTTC	CASSPVLADIHEQFF
TRBV19	TRBJ2-3	TRBD2	-	TGTGCCAGTAGGGCGGGAGTCGGAGATACGCAGTATTTT	CASRAGVGDTQYF
TRBV7-9	TRBJ1-2	-	-	TGTGCCAGCAGCTTAACCAGGGAGGCTGGCTACACCTTC	CASSLTREAGYTF
TRBV19	TRBJ2-4	-	-	TGTGCCAGTAGTACCCAGGGGTGGGAAAACATTCAGTACTTC	CASSTQGWENIQYF
TRBV19	TRBJ2-1	TRBD2	-	TGTGCCAGTAGTATCAGCGGGAGTGAGCAGTTCTTC	CASSISGSEQFF
TRBV5-1	TRBJ2-3	-	-	TGCGCCAGCAGCAGGACGGTTGGGCTACTAAGCACAGATACGCAGTATTTT	CASSRTVGLLSTDTQYF
TRBV30	TRBJ2-1	-	few	TGTGCCTGGAGTTTACGGGGAGTGGAACAGTTCTTC	CAWSLRGVEQFF
TRBV7-6	TRBJ2-7	-	-	TGTGCCAGCAGCTTAGCGTCGGACTATACCTACGAGCAGTACTTC	CASSLASDYTYEQYF
TRBV2	TRBJ2-5	-	-	TGTGCCAGCAGTGAAGGAGTGACGGAAGAGACCCAGTACTTC	CASSEGVTEETQYF
TRBV11-2	TRBJ2-1	TRBD2	-	TGTGCCAGCAGCTTTAGCGGGAGGGCATACTACAATGAGCAGTTCTTC	CASSFSGRAYYNEQFF
TRBV7-8	TRBJ2-1	-	once	TGTGCCAGCAGCCTATCGGTGGGGAGCTGGAGCTCCTACAATGAGCAGTTCTTC	CASSLSVGSWSSYNEQFF
TRBV4-1	TRBJ1-2	TRBD1	-	TGCGCCAGCAGCCTACAGCCGGGACAGGGTCATGGCTACACCTTC	CASSLQPGQGHGYTF
TRBV10-3	TRBJ2-2	-	-	TGTGCCATCAGTGAGTCATCGCAGCTCACCGGGGAGCTGTTTTTT	CAISESSQLTGELFF
TRBV29-1	TRBJ1-2	-	few	TGCAGCGTTGGCCACATTTATACAGGGATCGGTGGCTACACCTTC	CSVGHIYTGIGGYTF
TRBV4-2	TRBJ1-2	-	-	TGTGCCAGCAGCCAAGATCAGGGAATGGGAAACTATGGCTACACCTTC	CASSQDQGMGNYGYTF
TRBV5-6	TRBJ1-2	-	-	TGTGCCAGCAGCTTCGGGCAGAGACATCTTGGCTACACCTTC	CASSFGQRHLGYTF
TRBV7-8	TRBJ2-7	TRBD2	-	TGTGCCAGCAGCTCGCGGGGGGACTACGAGCAGTACTTC	CASSSRGDYEQYF
TRBV2	TRBJ2-3	TRBD1	few	TGTGCCAGCAGTGAAGAAGGGGGCAGAGGCACAGATACGCAGTATTTT	CASSEEGGRGTDTQYF
TRBV12-1	TRBJ2-6	-	few	TGTGCCAGCAGCATAGGACAAAGTCGGGCCAACGTCCTGACTTTC	CASSIGQSRANVLTF
TRBV6-5	TRBJ2-1	TRBD2	-	TGTGCCAGCCGCTCTTCGACTAGCTTGGCTGAGCAGTTCTTC	CASRSSTSLAEQFF
TRBV28	TRBJ2-7	-	-	TGTGCCAGCAGCCTCTTGTTTGGGGCTGGCTACGAGCAGTACTTC	CASSLLFGAGYEQYF
TRBV7-2	TRBJ2-2	-	-	TGTGCCAGCAGCCCGGGACCCCACACCGGGGAGCTGTTTTTT	CASSPGPHTGELFF
TRBV5-8	TRBJ2-7	-	-	TGTGCCAGCAGATATGGATCTGCGGAGCAGTACTTC	CASRYGSAEQYF
TRBV7-2	TRBJ2-7	-	few	TGTGCCAGCAGCTCCACTGACTCCTACGAGCAGTACTTC	CASSSTDSYEQYF
TRBV19	TRBJ2-7	-	-	TGTGCCAGTAGTATGCAGGGCGCCTACGAGCAGTACTTC	CASSMQGAYEQYF
TRBV6-5	TRBJ2-2	-	-	TGTGCCAGCAGTTACAGCAGGGAACCCGGGGAGCTGTTTTTT	CASSYSREPGELFF
TRBV30	TRBJ2-5	TRBD2	-	TGTGCCTGTAGCGGGCGGGAGACCCAGTACTTC	CACSGRETQYF
TRBV30	TRBJ2-3	TRBD1	-	TGTGCCTGGCCTGTAGAGGGGGCTAAGGATTATAGCAATCAGCCCCAGTATTTT	CAWPVEGAKDYSNQPQYF
TRBV7-9	TRBJ2-7	-	-	TGTGCCAGCAGCTTAGCGGGACACCATCTTACAGGGCAGTACTTC	CASSLAGHHLTGQYF
TRBV5-1	TRBJ1-4	-	-	TGCGCCAGCAGCTCCCCTCCCTCGGGGGGGGCAACTAATGAAAAACTGTTTTTT	CASSSPPSGGATNEKLFF
TRBV28	TRBJ1-2	-	-	TGTGCCAGCGATAACCGGGACCTCGAATCATATGGCTACACCTTC	CASDNRDLESYGYTF
TRBV6-5	TRBJ1-3	-	-	TGTGCCAGCAGTTACGCAGGCGGATCCTCGGGAAACACCATATATTTT	CASSYAGGSSGNTIYF
TRBV4-2	TRBJ2-2	-	few	TGTGCCAGCAGCCAAGGGGATTGGGACACCGGGGAGCTGTTTTTT	CASSQGDWDTGELFF
TRBV7-2	TRBJ2-3	-	-	TGTGCCAGCAACAAAGACAGCCTCACAGATACGCAGTATTTT	CASNKDSLTDTQYF
TRBV18	TRBJ2-1	TRBD2	-	TGTGCCAGCTCACCCGGGACTAGGAGGTTTGAGCAGTTCTTC	CASSPGTRRFEQFF
TRBV5-1	TRBJ2-1	TRBD2	few	TGCGCCAGCAGCTGGACTAGCGGGGTCAATGAGCAGTTCTTC	CASSWTSGVNEQFF
TRBV19	TRBJ1-1	-	-	TGTGCCAGTAGTATAGTCCCATGGGGCACTGAAGCTTTCTTT	CASSIVPWGTEAFF
TRBV6-1	TRBJ2-1	-	-	TGTGCCAGCAGTGAATGGGACGGAGACCTCAATGAGCAGTTCTTC	CASSEWDGDLNEQFF
TRBV5-1	TRBJ2-1	TRBD2	-	TGCGCCAGCAGAACCAGCGGGAGCTCCTACAATGAGCAGTTCTTC	CASRTSGSSYNEQFF
TRBV28	TRBJ2-7	-	-	TGTGCCAGCAGTTTACCGGGATTTTACGAGCAGTACTTC	CASSLPGFYEQYF
TRBV12-5	TRBJ2-7	-	-	TGTGCTAGTGGTTTCGCTATGGCTTACGAGCAGTACTTC	CASGFAMAYEQYF
TRBV5-1	TRBJ2-3	TRBD2	large	TGCGCCAGCAGCTTGACCGGGACTAGCGGGAAAGGAAGGGCAGATACGCAGTATTTT	CASSLTGTSGKGRADTQYF
TRBV7-9	TRBJ1-2	-	-	TGTGCCAGCAGCTTAGTAGGCCAGGGGAGTGGCTACACCTTC	CASSLVGQGSGYTF
TRBV7-2	TRBJ2-7	TRBD1	-	TGTGCCAGCAGCTTAGCGGGGGCAGGGGGCGAGCAGTACTTC	CASSLAGAGGEQYF
TRBV18	TRBJ1-5	TRBD1	-	TGTGCCAGCTCACCAGTGGACAGGGGGCGCACCCAGCATTTT	CASSPVDRGRTQHF
TRBV2	TRBJ2-7	TRBD2	-	TGTGCCAGCAGTGAAGCTGGGGTACTAGCGGGAATTACTTACGAGCAGTACTTC	CASSEAGVLAGITYEQYF
TRBV19	TRBJ2-3	-	-	TGTGCCAGTAGTATCCTTCCGGGATCTGATACGCAGTATTTT	CASSILPGSDTQYF
TRBV10-3	TRBJ2-1	-	-	TGTGCCATCAGTGAGCCGACCGAGAGCTCCTACAATGAGCAGTTCTTC	CAISEPTESSYNEQFF
TRBV2	TRBJ2-1	-	-	TGTGCCAGCAGACCGGGCCTCGCCTACAATGAGCAGTTCTTC	CASRPGLAYNEQFF